The clone carrying this T cell receptor beta chain was observed a handful of times. What it recognizes is unknown. TCRdb re-derived calls from the RT-PCR reads in MiXCR, one entry per CDR3 protein. The table shows 400,000 to 550,000 distinct CDR3 sequences, with 25% occurring only once. The CDR3 extends over 14 amino acids. V was cut by 5 bases and J by 1 base, with 12 bases left in between. Germline V gene sequence: CDR1 SGHRS, CDR2 YFSETQ. This specimen comes from a study of response to subunit inactivated influenza vaccine. Study results and caveats: Each seasonal influenza vaccination, the authors suggested, recruits few new T cells.

This clonotype was sampled from a man aged 45-65 years who received an inactivated influenza vaccine. The sample in question was CD4+ T cells sorted from PBMCs, obtained about 5 days after vaccination. The chain joins TRBV5-1 to TRBJ2-5; TRBD1 is a possible D gene (5 bases). The CDR3 reads CASSRGSGQETQYF. The CDR3 DNA follows: TGCGCCAGCAGTAGGGGATCGGGCCAAGAGACCCAGTACTTC.